This section outlines one T cell receptor beta chain sequence together with its context. Its target is not known. Clones were read by immunoSEQ multiplex PCR, and TCRdb kept only the in-frame ones, dropping some. The sample contains about 140,000 clones, around 85% of which appear only once. The data were obtained in a study of T cell responses to AZD1222 COVID-19 vaccine. Study at large: Combined were second doses at about 4 or about 12 weeks.

Study results and caveats: The donor group comprised mostly white British people and more females; the analysis possibly underestimated clonal diversity. Only a handful of people who got AZD1222 tested seropositive at baseline. Targeting of unmutated variant regions was reportedly seen in nearly half of spike-specific TCRs.

The TCR was taken from an adult in good health. The sequencing here drew on peripheral blood, taken on day 0 of AZD1222 vaccination.

In DNA, the CDR3 is TGCGCCAGCAGCCTACAGGGGCAAGAGACCCAGTACTTC. It yields the protein CASSLQGQETQYF. This chain links TRBV5-1 with TRBJ2-5, with 7 positions matching TRBD1. V lost 4 bases and J lost 2; bases outside the gene matches: 2. Germline V lookup: CDR1 SGHRS, CDR2 YFSETQ. The CDR3 covers 13 residues. The full variable domain, rest sourced from reference TRBV5-1 and TRBJ2-5, is KAGVTQTPRYLIKTRGQQVTLSCSPISGHRSVSWYQQTPGQGLQFLFEYFSETQRNKGNFPGRFSGRQFSNSRSEMNVSTLELGDSALYLCASSLQGQETQYFGPGTRLLVL.